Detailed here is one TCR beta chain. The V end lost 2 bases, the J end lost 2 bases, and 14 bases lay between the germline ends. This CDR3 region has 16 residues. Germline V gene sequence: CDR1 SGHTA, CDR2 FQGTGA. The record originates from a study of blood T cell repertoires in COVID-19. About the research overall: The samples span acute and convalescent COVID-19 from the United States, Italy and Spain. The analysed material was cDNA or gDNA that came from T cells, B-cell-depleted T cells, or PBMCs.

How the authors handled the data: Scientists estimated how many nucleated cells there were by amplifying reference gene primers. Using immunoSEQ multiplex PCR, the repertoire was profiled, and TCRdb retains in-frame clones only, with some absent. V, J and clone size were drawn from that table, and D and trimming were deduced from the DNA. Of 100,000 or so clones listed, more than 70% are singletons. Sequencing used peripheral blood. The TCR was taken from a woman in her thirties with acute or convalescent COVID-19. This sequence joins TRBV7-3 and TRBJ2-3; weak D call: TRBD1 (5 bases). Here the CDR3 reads CASSLGAGRATDTQYF. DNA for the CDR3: TGTGCCAGCAGCTTAGGGGCTGGTAGGGCCACAGATACGCAGTATTTT. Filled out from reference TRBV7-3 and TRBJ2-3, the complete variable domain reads GAGVSQTPSNKVTEKGKYVELRCDPISGHTALYWYRQSLGQGPEFLIYFQGTGAADDSGLPNDRFFAVRPEGSVSTLKIQRTERGDSAVYLCASSLGAGRATDTQYFGPGTRLTVL.